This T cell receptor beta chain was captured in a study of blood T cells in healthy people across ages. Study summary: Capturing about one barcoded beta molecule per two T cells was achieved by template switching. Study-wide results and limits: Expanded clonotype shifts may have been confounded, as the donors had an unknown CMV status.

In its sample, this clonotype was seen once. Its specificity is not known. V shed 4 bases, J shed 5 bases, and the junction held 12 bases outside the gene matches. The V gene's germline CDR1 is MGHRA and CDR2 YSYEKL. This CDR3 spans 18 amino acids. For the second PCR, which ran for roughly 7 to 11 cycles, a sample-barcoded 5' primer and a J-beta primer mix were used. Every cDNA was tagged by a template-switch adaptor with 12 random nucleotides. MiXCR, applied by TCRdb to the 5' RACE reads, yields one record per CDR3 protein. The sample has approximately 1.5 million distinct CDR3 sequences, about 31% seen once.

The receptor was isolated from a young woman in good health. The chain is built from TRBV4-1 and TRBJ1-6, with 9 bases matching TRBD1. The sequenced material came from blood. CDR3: CASSPANRGQRDNSPLHF. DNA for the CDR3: TGCGCCAGCAGCCCCGCAAACAGGGGGCAAAGAGATAATTCACCCCTCCACTTT.